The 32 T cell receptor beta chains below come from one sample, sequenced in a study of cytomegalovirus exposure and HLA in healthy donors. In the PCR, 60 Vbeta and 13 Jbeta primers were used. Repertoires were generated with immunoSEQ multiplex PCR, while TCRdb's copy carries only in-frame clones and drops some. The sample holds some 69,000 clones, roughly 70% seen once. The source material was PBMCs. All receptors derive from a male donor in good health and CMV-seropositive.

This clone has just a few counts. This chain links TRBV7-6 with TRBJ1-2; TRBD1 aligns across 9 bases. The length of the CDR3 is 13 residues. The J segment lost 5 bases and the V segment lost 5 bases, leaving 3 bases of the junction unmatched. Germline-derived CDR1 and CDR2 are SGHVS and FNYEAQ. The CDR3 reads CASSAGTGYGYTF. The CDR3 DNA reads TGTGCCAGCAGCGCCGGGACAGGGTATGGCTACACCTTC.

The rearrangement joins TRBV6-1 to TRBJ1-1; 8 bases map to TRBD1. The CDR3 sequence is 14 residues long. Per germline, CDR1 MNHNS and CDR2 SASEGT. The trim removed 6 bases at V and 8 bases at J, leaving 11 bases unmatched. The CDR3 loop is CASSTLQGDREAFF. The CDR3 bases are TGTGCCAGCAGCACTCTCCAGGGGGACAGGGAAGCTTTCTTT.

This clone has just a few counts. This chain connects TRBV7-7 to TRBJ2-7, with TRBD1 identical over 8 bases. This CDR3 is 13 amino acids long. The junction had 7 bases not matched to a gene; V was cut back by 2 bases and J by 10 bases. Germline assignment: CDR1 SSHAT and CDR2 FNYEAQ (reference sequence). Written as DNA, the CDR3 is TGTGCCAGCAGCTTACTGAAGACAGGGGCTCAGTACTTC. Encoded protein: CASSLLKTGAQYF. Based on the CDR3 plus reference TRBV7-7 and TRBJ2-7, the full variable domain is GAGVSQSPRYKVTKRGQDVTLRCDPISSHATLYWYQQALGQGPEFLTYFNYEAQPDKSGLPSDRFSAERPEGSISTLTIQRTEQRDSAMYRCASSLLKTGAQYFGPGTRLTVT.

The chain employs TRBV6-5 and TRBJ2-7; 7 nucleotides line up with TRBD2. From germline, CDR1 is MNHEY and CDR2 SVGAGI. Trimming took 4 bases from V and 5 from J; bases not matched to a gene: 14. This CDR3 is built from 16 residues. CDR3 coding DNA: TGTGCCAGCAGTTCCCGTTTAGGGAGGGCCGAGGACGAGCAGTACTTC. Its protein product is CASSSRLGRAEDEQYF.

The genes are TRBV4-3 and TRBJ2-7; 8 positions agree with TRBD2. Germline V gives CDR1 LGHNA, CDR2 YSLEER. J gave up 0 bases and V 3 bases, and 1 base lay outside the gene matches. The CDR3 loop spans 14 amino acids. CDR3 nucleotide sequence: TGCGCCAGCAGCCAGGGACTAGACTCCTACGAGCAGTACTTC. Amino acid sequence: CASSQGLDSYEQYF.

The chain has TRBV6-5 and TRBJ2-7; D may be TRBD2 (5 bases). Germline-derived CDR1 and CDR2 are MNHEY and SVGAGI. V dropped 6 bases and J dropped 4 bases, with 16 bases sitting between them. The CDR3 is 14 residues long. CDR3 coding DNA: TGTGCCAGCAGCCGCGGGCAAGAGATTTACGAGCAGTACTTC. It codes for CASSRGQEIYEQYF.

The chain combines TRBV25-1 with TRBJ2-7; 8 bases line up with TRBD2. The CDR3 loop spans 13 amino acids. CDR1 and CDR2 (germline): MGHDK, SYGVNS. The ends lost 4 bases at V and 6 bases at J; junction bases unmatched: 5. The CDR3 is CASSAGGFSEQYF. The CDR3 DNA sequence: TGTGCCAGCAGTGCGGGGGGGTTTAGCGAGCAGTACTTC.

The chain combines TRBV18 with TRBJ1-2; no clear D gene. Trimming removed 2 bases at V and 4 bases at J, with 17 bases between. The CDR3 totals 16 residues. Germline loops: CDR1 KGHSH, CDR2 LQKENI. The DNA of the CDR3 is TGTGCCAGCTCACCAAGAAACGAGGCCTCTGGCTATGGCTACACCTTC. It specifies CASSPRNEASGYGYTF.

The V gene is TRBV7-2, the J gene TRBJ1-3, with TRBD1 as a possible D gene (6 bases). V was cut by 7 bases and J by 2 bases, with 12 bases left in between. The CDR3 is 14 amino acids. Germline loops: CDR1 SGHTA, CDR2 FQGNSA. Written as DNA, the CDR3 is TGTGCCAGCACCCAGACAGGACCTGGAAACACCATATATTTT. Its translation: CASTQTGPGNTIYF.

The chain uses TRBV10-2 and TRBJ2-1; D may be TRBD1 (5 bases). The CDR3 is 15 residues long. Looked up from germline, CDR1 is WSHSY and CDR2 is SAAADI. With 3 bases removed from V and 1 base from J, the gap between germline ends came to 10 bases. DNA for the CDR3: TGCGCCAGCAGTGATTCAGGGATTTCCTACAATGAGCAGTTCTTC. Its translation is CASSDSGISYNEQFF.

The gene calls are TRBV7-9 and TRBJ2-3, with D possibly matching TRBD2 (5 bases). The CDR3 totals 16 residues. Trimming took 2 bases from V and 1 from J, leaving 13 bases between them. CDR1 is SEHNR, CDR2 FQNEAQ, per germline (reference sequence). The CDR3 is CASSLHGDPGTDTQYF. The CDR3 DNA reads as TGTGCCAGCAGCTTACACGGGGATCCAGGCACAGATACGCAGTATTTT.

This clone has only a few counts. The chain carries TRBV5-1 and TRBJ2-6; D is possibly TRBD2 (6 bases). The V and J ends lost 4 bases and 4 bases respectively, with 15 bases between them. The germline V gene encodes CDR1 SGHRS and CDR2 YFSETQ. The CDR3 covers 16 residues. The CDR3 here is CASSEGLRAGANVLTF. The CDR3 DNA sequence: TGCGCCAGCAGCGAGGGACTCCGAGCAGGGGCCAACGTCCTGACTTTC.

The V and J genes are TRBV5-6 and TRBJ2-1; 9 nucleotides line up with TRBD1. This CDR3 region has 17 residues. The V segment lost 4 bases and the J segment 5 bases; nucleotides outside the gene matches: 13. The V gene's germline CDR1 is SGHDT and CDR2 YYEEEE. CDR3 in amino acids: CASSRPGTGIGHNEQFF. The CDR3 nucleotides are TGTGCCAGCAGCCGTCCCGGGACAGGGATTGGGCACAATGAGCAGTTCTTC.

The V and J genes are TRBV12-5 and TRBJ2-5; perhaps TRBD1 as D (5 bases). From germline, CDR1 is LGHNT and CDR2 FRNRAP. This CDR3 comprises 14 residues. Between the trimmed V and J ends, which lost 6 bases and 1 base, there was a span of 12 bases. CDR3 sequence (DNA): TGTGCTAGTGGCCCCGACAGACCCCAAGAGACCCAGTACTTC. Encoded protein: CASGPDRPQETQYF.

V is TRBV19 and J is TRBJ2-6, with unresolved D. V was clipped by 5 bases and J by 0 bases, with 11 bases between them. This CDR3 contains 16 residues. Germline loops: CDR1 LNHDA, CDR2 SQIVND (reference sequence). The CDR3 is CASSRQYSSGANVLTF. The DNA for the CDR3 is TGTGCCAGTAGTCGCCAGTATTCCTCTGGGGCCAACGTCCTGACTTTC.

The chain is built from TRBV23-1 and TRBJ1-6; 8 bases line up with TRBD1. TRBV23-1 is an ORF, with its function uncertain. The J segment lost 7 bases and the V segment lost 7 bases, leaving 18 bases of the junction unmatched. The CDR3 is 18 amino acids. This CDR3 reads CASTKDRVYSIDNSPLHF. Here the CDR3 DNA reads TGCGCCAGCACTAAGGACAGGGTCTATAGCATTGACAATTCACCCCTCCACTTT.

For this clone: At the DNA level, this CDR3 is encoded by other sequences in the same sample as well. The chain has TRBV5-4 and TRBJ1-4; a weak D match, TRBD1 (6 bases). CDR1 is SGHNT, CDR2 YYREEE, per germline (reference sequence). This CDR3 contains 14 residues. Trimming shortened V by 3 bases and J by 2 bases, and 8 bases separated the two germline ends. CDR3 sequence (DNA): TGTGCCAGCAGCTCCACAGGGACTAATGAAAAACTGTTTTTT. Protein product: CASSSTGTNEKLFF.

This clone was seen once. The DNA for the CDR3 is TGTGCCAGCAGGCAAGGGGGGGACACCGGGGAGCTGTTTTTT. Its translation is CASRQGGDTGELFF. This chain joins TRBV2 and TRBJ2-2; perhaps TRBD2 as D (7 bases). Germline V gene data show CDR1 as SNHLY and CDR2 as FYNNEI. The germline V and J ends were trimmed by 6 bases and 3 bases, with 11 bases remaining between them. The CDR3 totals 14 residues.

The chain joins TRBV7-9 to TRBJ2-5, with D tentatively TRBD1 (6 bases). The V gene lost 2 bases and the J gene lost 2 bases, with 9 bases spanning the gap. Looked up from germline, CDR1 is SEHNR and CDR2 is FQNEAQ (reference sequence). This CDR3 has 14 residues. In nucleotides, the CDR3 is TGTGCCAGCAGCTTACAGGGGTATCAAGAGACCCAGTACTTC. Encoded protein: CASSLQGYQETQYF.

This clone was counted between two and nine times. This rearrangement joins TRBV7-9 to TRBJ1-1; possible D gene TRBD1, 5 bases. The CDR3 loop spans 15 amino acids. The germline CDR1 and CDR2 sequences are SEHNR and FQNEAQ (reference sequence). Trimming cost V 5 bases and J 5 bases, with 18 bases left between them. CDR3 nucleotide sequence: TGTGCCAGCAGCGACCTAAGACAGTTGCGGACTGAAGCTTTCTTT. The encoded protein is CASSDLRQLRTEAFF.

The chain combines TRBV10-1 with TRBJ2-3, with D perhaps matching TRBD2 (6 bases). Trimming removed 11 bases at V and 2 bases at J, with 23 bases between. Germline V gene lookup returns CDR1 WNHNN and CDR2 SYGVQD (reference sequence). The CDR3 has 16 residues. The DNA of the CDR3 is TGCGCCGCCACTCCTGGTACGGGACTGATCACAGATACGCAGTATTTT. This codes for CAATPGTGLITDTQYF.

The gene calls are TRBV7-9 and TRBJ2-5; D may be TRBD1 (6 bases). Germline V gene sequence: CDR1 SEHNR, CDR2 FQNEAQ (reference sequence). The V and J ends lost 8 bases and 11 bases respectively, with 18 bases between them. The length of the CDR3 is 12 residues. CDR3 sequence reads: CASQDSLEEQYF. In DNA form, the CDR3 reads TGTGCCAGCCAGGACAGTTTGGAGGAGCAGTACTTC.

CDR3 in amino acids: CASSQGAHETQYF. The CDR3 coding sequence is TGTGCCAGCAGTCAGGGGGCACATGAGACCCAGTACTTC. J is TRBJ2-5 and V is TRBV2, with 8 nucleotides matching TRBD1. The CDR3 runs 13 residues. The junction had 4 bases not matched to a gene; V was cut back by 5 bases and J by 5 bases. Germline CDR1 reads SNHLY; CDR2 reads FYNNEI. Complete variable domain (other parts from reference TRBV2 and TRBJ2-5): EPEVTQTPSHQVTQMGQEVILRCVPISNHLYFYWYRQILGQKVEFLVSFYNNEISEKSEIFDDQFSVERPDGSNFTLKIRSTKLEDSAMYFCASSQGAHETQYFGPGTRLLVL.

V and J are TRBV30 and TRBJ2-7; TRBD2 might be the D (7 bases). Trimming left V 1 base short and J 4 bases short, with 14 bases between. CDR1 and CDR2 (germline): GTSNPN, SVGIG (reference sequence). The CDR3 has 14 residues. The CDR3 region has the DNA TGTGCCTGGAGTGCGGGCGGGGGCCAGTACGAGCAGTACTTC. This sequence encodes CAWSAGGGQYEQYF.

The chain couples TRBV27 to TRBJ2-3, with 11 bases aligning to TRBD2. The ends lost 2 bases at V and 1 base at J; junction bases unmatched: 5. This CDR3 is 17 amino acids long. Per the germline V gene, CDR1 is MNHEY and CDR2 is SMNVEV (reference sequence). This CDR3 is CASSLGTSGGGTDTQYF. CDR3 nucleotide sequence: TGTGCCAGCAGTTTAGGTACTAGCGGGGGTGGCACAGATACGCAGTATTTT.

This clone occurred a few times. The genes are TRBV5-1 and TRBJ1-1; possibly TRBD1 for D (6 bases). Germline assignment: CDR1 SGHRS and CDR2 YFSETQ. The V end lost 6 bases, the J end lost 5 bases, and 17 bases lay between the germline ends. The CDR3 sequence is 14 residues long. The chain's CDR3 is CASTSGGGRTEAFF. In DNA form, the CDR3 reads TGCGCCAGCACTTCGGGAGGGGGAAGGACTGAAGCTTTCTTT.

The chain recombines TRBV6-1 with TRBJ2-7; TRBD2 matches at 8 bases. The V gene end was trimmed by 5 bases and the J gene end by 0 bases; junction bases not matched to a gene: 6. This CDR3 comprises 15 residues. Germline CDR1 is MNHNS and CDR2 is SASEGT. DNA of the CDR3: TGTGCCAGCAGTTTTCGGGGGGGTAGCTCCTACGAGCAGTACTTC. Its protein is CASSFRGGSSYEQYF.

The CDR3 DNA is TGTGCCAGTAAGGAGGGACAGGGCGTCAATCAGCCCCAGCATTTT. As protein: CASKEGQGVNQPQHF. The gene calls are TRBV19 and TRBJ1-5, with TRBD1 matching 9 bases. The CDR3 totals 15 residues. After removal of 7 bases from V and 3 bases from J, the junction contained 7 bases not matched to a gene. CDR1 is LNHDA and CDR2 is SQIVND in the germline V gene (reference sequence).

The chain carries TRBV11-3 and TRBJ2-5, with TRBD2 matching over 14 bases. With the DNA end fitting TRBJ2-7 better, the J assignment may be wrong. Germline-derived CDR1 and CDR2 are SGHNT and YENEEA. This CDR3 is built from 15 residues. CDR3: CASSYGTSGSHEQYF. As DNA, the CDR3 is TGTGCCAGCAGCTACGGGACTAGCGGGAGCCACGAGCAGTACTTC.

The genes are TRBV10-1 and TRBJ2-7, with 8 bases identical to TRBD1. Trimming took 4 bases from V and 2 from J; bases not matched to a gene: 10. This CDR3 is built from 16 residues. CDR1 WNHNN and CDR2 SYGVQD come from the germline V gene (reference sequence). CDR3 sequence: CASSAGQGGGTYEQYF. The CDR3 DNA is TGCGCCAGCAGTGCCGGACAGGGAGGCGGTACCTACGAGCAGTACTTC.

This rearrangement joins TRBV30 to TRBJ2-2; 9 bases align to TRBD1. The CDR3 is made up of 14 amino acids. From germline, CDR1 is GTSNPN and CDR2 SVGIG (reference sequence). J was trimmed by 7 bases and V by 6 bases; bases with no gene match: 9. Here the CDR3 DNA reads TGTGCCTGTACCTCCGGACAGGGGCTCGGGGAGCTGTTTTTT. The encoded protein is CACTSGQGLGELFF.

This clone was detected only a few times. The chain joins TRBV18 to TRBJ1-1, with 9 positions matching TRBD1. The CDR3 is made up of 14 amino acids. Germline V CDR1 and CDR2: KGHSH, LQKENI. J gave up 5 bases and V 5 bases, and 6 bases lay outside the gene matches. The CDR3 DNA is TGTGCCAGCTCATTCCGGGACAGGGAAACTGAAGCTTTCTTT. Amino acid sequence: CASSFRDRETEAFF.